The rows below give T cell receptor beta chains drawn from one sample of a study of cytomegalovirus exposure and HLA in healthy donors. TCRdb's table, derived via immunoSEQ multiplex PCR, lists solely in-frame clones and lacks some. This sample carries 250,000 or so clones, 80% to 95% of them seen once, and the ten largest clones take about 1.7%. Specimen: PBMCs. All receptors come from a girl aged 2-10 years in good health and CMV-seronegative. Each CDR3 is given with its conserved first and last residue. The D gene is left open where the match is weak. Clone size is given for some rows only: seen once, a few or many times, or a class if the clone is expanded.

d_gene | abundance | j_gene | v_gene | CDR3nt | CDR3aa
TRBD2 | few | TRBJ2-7 | TRBV27 | TGTGCCAGCAGTCCCCCCCCTCGCGCGGGAGGTTTCTCCTACGAGCAGTACTTC | CASSPPPRAGGFSYEQYF
NA | NA | TRBJ1-1 | TRBV28 | TGTGCCAGCAGGAACAACATGAACACTGAAGCTTTCTTT | CASRNNMNTEAFF
TRBD2 | NA | TRBJ2-7 | TRBV5-4 | TGTGCCAGCAGTTTTGGACAGAAGATCGGCGGGGGGTTTTACGAGCAGTACTTC | CASSFGQKIGGGFYEQYF
TRBD2 | NA | TRBJ2-3 | TRBV19 | TGTGCCAGTAGTATTCAACTGGCGGGAGTAAGTGCAGATACGCAGTATTTT | CASSIQLAGVSADTQYF
NA | once | TRBJ1-4 | TRBV9 | TGTGCCAGCAGCGTAAGGGGGGGGAGTGGTGAAAAACTGTTTTTT | CASSVRGGSGEKLFF
NA | NA | TRBJ1-1 | TRBV4-2 | TGTGCCAGCAGCCAAGACCCGAACAGCAACACTGAAGCTTTCTTT | CASSQDPNSNTEAFF
NA | NA | TRBJ2-3 | TRBV5-4 | TGTGCCAGCAGCTCCGATAGCGCAAGCACAGATACGCAGTATTTT | CASSSDSASTDTQYF
NA | NA | TRBJ1-1 | TRBV11-2 | TGTGCCAGCAGCTGGGGGGGGGCAGCCATGAACACTGAAGCTTTCTTT | CASSWGGAAMNTEAFF
TRBD1 | NA | TRBJ1-5 | TRBV2 | TGTGCCAGCACAGCTCAGGGGGGCCTCTATAGCAATCAGCCCCAGCATTTT | CASTAQGGLYSNQPQHF
TRBD2 | NA | TRBJ2-7 | TRBV5-1 | TGCGCCAGCAGCTTGGAGGCTAGCGGGAACTACGAGCAGTACTTC | CASSLEASGNYEQYF
TRBD2 | NA | TRBJ2-3 | TRBV9 | TGTGCCAGCAGCGTCCCTAGCGGGGCGCAGTATTTT | CASSVPSGAQYF
TRBD1 | NA | TRBJ2-1 | TRBV5-8 | TGTGCCAGCAGCTTGGCCGGGACAGCGAATGAGCAGTTCTTC | CASSLAGTANEQFF
TRBD1 | NA | TRBJ1-5 | TRBV6-5 | TGTGCCAGCAGTTACAATGGACAGGGTCGGAATCAGCCCCAGCATTTT | CASSYNGQGRNQPQHF
TRBD2 | NA | TRBJ2-1 | TRBV7-8 | TGTGCCAGCAGCTTAGTGGGTAGCGGGACCAGAGGGCATGAGCAGTTCTTC | CASSLVGSGTRGHEQFF
NA | NA | TRBJ1-2 | TRBV19 | TGTGCCAGTAGTATAACAGGGAAGGGCTACACCTTC | CASSITGKGYTF
TRBD2 | NA | TRBJ2-1 | TRBV7-2 | TGTGCCAGCAGCGAGAGCGGGAGGGGTTACAATGAGCAGTTCTTC | CASSESGRGYNEQFF
TRBD1 | NA | TRBJ1-1 | TRBV9 | TGTGCCAGCAGCGTAGGTCATGAGGGGGCCAGTACTGAAGCTTTCTTT | CASSVGHEGASTEAFF
NA | NA | TRBJ2-3 | TRBV5-1 | TGCGCCAGCAGCTTGGTGGCCAGTAGCACAGATACGCAGTATTTT | CASSLVASSTDTQYF
TRBD1 | once | TRBJ2-1 | TRBV27 | TGTGCCAGCAGTCCCAGGACAGGGGGGCTCTACAATGAGCAGTTCTTC | CASSPRTGGLYNEQFF
NA | NA | TRBJ2-1 | TRBV27 | TGTGCCAGCACGGGGCAGGGGCCTTTGAACTACAATGAGCAGTTCTTC | CASTGQGPLNYNEQFF
TRBD1 | NA | TRBJ2-7 | TRBV6-1 | TGTGCCAGCAGTGAAGCCCGGACAGGATGGTCCTACGAGCAGTACTTC | CASSEARTGWSYEQYF
NA | NA | TRBJ2-7 | TRBV5-1 | TGCGCCAGTACCGGGCAAATGGACAGCCGTTTTAACGAGCAGTACTTC | CASTGQMDSRFNEQYF
TRBD1 | NA | TRBJ1-3 | TRBV5-1 | TGCGCCAGCAGCCTAACCCCTACAGGGGTAGGAAACACCATATATTTT | CASSLTPTGVGNTIYF
TRBD2 | once | TRBJ2-2 | TRBV6-1 | TGTGCCAGCAAGCGGGGACTAGCGAACACCGGGGAGCTGTTTTTT | CASKRGLANTGELFF
TRBD1 | NA | TRBJ2-7 | TRBV19 | TGTGCCAGTAGTACCGGACAGGGTGGCTACGAGCAGTACTTC | CASSTGQGGYEQYF
NA | NA | TRBJ2-5 | TRBV7-9 | TGTGCCAGCAGCCCCTTGGGGCTGAAAGAGACCCAGTACTTC | CASSPLGLKETQYF
TRBD1 | NA | TRBJ1-4 | TRBV15 | TGTGCCACCACCAAGATCTGGGGACAGCCGAATGAAAAACTGTTTTTT | CATTKIWGQPNEKLFF
NA | once | TRBJ1-2 | TRBV7-8 | TGTGCCAGCAGCTTAGGCAGGGTAGGAGATGGCTACACCTTC | CASSLGRVGDGYTF
TRBD2 | once | TRBJ2-1 | TRBV7-8 | TGTGCCAGCAGCTTGGGCGGGAGGGCCGGTGAGCAGTTCTTC | CASSLGGRAGEQFF
NA | NA | TRBJ1-2 | TRBV7-2 | TGTGCCAGCAGCTTAGGTGCACAGCTTAACTATGGCTACACCTTC | CASSLGAQLNYGYTF
TRBD1 | NA | TRBJ2-7 | TRBV15 | TGTGCCACCAGCAGAGCAACAGGGGGCATCTACGAGCAGTACTTC | CATSRATGGIYEQYF
TRBD1 | NA | TRBJ1-5 | TRBV6-6 | TGTGCCAGCAGTAGAACTACAGGGGAGGATCAGCCCCAGCATTTT | CASSRTTGEDQPQHF
TRBD1 | NA | TRBJ1-3 | TRBV10-1 | TGCGCCGTCCGGGACAGGTCCTCTTTTATCTCTGGAAACACCATATATTTT | CAVRDRSSFISGNTIYF
TRBD2 | NA | TRBJ2-3 | TRBV7-9 | TGTGCCAGCAGCTCCGGACTAGCGGGGGCCTCCACAGATACGCAGTATTTT | CASSSGLAGASTDTQYF
NA | NA | TRBJ1-6 | TRBV2 | TGTGCCAGCAGTACTGACAGATCCTCCTCACCCCTCCACTTT | CASSTDRSSSPLHF
NA | NA | TRBJ2-5 | TRBV7-9 | TGTGCCAGCAGCCTAAAGAGCCCCAAGTTCCTGGAGACCCAGTACTTC | CASSLKSPKFLETQYF
NA | NA | TRBJ1-1 | TRBV10-2 | TGCGCCAGCATCGGGCAGGGCCTCACTGAAGCTTTCTTT | CASIGQGLTEAFF
NA | NA | TRBJ1-5 | TRBV11-3 | TGTGCCAGCAGCTTTCTTAGGGGGTATAGCAATCAGCCCCAGCATTTT | CASSFLRGYSNQPQHF
NA | NA | TRBJ2-2 | TRBV2 | TGTGCCAGCAGTGAAGGTGTAGACACCGGGGAGCTGTTTTTT | CASSEGVDTGELFF
NA | NA | TRBJ2-2 | TRBV7-9 | TGTGCCAGCAGCTTAGACTCCCGTAGCACCGGGGAGCTGTTTTTT | CASSLDSRSTGELFF
NA | NA | TRBJ2-7 | TRBV9 | TGTGCCAGCAGCGTAGCTGGGGCAGGCCCGGCCCACGAGCAGTACTTC | CASSVAGAGPAHEQYF
TRBD2 | NA | TRBJ2-1 | TRBV5-1 | TGCGCCAGCAGCATCGACCCGGGACAGCTAGCGGGGGGGTTTCCAGGGGCGTCGTTCTTC | CASSIDPGQLAGGFPGASFF
NA | NA | TRBJ2-2 | TRBV29-1 | TGCAGCGGTCGGGAGAACACCGGGGAGCTGTTTTTT | CSGRENTGELFF
TRBD1 | NA | TRBJ2-1 | TRBV5-4 | TGTGCCAGCAGCAAACTCAGGGGGCGCGCCTACAATGAGCAGTTCTTC | CASSKLRGRAYNEQFF
NA | NA | TRBJ1-4 | TRBV28 | TGTGCCAGCAGTTTATATGAGAGAAGTAATGAAAAACTGTTTTTT | CASSLYERSNEKLFF
TRBD1 | NA | TRBJ1-4 | TRBV18 | TGTGCCAGCTCACCACTGGACAGGGGTAATGAAAAACTGTTTTTT | CASSPLDRGNEKLFF
TRBD1 | NA | TRBJ2-7 | TRBV6-1 | TGTGCCAGCAGTGCGGCAGGGGGCATGTACGAGCAGTACTTC | CASSAAGGMYEQYF
NA | NA | TRBJ1-1 | TRBV29-1 | TGCAGCGTTGAAGCAGGTATGAACACTGAAGCTTTCTTT | CSVEAGMNTEAFF
NA | NA | TRBJ1-5 | TRBV27 | TGTGCCAGCAGCCGAGGACAGTATAGCAATCAGCCCCAGCATTTT | CASSRGQYSNQPQHF
TRBD1 | once | TRBJ2-1 | TRBV27 | TGTGCCAGCAGTTCGGGACAGGTGGGTAATGAGCAGTTCTTC | CASSSGQVGNEQFF
NA | NA | TRBJ2-1 | TRBV11-3 | TGTGCCAGCAGCTTAGATGATAGTAGCGCAAACAATGAGCAGTTCTTC | CASSLDDSSANNEQFF
NA | NA | TRBJ2-1 | TRBV10-3 | TGTGCCATCAGTGATTATGAGGTCAATGAGCAGTTCTTC | CAISDYEVNEQFF